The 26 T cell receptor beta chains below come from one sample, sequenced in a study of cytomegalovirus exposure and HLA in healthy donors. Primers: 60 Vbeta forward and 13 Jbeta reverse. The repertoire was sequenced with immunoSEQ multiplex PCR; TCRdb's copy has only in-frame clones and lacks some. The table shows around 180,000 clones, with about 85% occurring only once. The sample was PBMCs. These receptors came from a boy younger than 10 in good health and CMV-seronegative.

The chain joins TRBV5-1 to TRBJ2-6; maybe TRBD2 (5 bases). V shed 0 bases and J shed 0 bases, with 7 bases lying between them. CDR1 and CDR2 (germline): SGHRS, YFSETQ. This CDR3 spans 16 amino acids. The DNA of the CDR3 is TGCGCCAGCAGCTTGGATCGGGGCTCTGGGGCCAACGTCCTGACTTTC. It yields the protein CASSLDRGSGANVLTF.

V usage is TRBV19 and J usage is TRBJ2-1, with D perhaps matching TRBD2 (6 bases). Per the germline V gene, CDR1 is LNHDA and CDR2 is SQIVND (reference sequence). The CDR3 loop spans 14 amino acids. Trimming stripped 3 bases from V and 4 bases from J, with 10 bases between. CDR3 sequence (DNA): TGTGCCAGTAGTATGCTGGGAGGATACAATGAGCAGTTCTTC. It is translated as CASSMLGGYNEQFF.

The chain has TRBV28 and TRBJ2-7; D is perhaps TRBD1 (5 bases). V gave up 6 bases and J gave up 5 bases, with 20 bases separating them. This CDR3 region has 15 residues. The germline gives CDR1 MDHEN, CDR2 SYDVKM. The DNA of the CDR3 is TGTGCCAGCAGCCCTTCCGTGCAGGGCTTCAACGAGCAGTACGTC. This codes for CASSPSVQGFNEQYV.

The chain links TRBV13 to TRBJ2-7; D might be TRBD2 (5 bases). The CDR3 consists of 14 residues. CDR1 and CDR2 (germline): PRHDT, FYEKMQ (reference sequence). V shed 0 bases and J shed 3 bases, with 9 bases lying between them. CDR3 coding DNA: TGTGCCAGCAGCTTAGGGCGCGCGGGCTACGAGCAGTACTTC. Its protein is CASSLGRAGYEQYF.

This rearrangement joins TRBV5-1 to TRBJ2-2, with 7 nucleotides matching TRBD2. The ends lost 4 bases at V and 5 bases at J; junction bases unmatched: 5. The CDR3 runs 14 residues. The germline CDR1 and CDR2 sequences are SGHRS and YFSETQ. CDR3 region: CASSGGDTTGELFF. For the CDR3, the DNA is TGCGCCAGCAGCGGGGGGGATACGACCGGGGAGCTGTTTTTT.

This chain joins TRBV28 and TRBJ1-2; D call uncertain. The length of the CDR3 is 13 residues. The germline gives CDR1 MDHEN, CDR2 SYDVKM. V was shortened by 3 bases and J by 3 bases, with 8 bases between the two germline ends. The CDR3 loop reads CASSLGSYYGYTF. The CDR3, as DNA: TGTGCCAGCAGTTTGGGCAGCTACTATGGCTACACCTTC.

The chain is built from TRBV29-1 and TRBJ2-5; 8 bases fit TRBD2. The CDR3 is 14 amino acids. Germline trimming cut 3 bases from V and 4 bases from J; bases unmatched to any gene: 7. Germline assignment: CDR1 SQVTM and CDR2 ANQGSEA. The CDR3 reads CSVEGSGGGETQYF. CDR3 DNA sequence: TGCAGCGTTGAGGGGTCGGGGGGGGGAGAGACCCAGTACTTC. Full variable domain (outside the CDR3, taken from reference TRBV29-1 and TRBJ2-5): SAVISQKPSRDICQRGTSLTIQCQVDSQVTMMFWYRQQPGQSLTLIATANQGSEATYESGFVIDKFPISRPNLTFSTLTVSNMSPEDSSIYLCSVEGSGGGETQYFGPGTRLLVL.

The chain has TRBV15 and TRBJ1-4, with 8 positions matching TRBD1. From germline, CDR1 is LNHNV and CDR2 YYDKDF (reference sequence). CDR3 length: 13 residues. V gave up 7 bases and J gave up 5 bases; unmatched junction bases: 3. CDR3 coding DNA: TGTGCCACCACCAGGGGGCTGAATGAAAAACTGTTTTTT. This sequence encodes CATTRGLNEKLFF.

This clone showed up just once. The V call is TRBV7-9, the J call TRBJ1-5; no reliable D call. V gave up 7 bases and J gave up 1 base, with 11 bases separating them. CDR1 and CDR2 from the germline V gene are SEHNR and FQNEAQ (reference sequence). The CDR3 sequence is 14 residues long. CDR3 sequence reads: CASTPAGSNQPQHF. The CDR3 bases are TGTGCCAGCACCCCGGCGGGGAGCAATCAGCCCCAGCATTTT.

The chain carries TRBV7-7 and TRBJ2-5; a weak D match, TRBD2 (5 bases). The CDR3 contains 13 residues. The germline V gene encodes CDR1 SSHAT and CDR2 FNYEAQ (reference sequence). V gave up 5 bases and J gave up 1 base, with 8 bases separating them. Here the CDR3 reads CASSASLQETQYF. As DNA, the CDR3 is TGTGCCAGCAGCGCTAGCCTCCAAGAGACCCAGTACTTC. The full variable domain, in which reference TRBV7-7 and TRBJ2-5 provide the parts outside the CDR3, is GAGVSQSPRYKVTKRGQDVTLRCDPISSHATLYWYQQALGQGPEFLTYFNYEAQPDKSGLPSDRFSAERPEGSISTLTIQRTEQRDSAMYRCASSASLQETQYFGPGTRLLVL.

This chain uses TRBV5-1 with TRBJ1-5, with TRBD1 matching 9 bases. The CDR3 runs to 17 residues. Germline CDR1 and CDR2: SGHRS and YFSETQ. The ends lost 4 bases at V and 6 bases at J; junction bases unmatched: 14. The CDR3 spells CASSPEEGDRVGQPQHF. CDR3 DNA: TGCGCCAGCAGCCCCGAGGAGGGGGACAGGGTCGGTCAGCCCCAGCATTTT.

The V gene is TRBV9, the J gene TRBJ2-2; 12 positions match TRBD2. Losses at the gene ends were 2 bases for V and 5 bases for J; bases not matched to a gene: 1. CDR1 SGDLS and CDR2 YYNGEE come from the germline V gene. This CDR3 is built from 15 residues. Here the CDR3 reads CASSVLAGGTGELFF. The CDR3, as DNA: TGTGCCAGCAGCGTCCTAGCGGGAGGGACCGGGGAGCTGTTTTTT.

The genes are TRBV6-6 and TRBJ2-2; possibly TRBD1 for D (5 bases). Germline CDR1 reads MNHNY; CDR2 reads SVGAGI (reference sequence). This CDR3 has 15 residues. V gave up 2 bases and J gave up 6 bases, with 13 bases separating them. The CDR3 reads CASSYLLPTAGELFF. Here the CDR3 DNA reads TGTGCCAGCAGTTACCTACTTCCGACAGCCGGGGAGCTGTTTTTT.

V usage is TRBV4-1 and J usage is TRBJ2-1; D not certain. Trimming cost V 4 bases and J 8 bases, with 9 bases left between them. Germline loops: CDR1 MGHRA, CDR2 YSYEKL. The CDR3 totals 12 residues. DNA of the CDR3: TGCGCCAGCAGCCCCGTCCCCCATGAGCAGTTCTTC. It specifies CASSPVPHEQFF.

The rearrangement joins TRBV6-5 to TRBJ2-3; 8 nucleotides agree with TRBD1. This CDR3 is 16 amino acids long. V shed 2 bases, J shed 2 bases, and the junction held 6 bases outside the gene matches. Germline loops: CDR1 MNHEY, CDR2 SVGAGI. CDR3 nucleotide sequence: TGTGCCAGCAGTTACGCCGGACAGGGATCCACAGATACGCAGTATTTT. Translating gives CASSYAGQGSTDTQYF.

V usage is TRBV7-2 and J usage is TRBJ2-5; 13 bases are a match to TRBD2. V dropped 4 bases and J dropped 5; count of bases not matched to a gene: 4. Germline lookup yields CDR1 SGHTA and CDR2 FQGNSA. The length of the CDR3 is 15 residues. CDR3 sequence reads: CASSSGLAGVETQYF. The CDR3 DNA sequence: TGTGCCAGCAGCTCCGGACTAGCGGGAGTTGAGACCCAGTACTTC.

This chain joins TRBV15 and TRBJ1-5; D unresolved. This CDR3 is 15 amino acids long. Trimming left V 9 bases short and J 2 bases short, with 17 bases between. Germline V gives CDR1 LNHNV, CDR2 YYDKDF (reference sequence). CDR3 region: CATNARREGNQPQHF. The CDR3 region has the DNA TGTGCCACTAACGCAAGGAGGGAAGGCAATCAGCCCCAGCATTTT.

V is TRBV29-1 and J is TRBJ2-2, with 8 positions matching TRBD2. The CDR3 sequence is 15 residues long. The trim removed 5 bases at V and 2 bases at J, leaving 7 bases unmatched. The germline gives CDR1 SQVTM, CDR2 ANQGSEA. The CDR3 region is CSVSGSGANTGELFF. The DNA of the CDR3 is TGCAGCGTTTCAGGTAGCGGGGCAAACACCGGGGAGCTGTTTTTT.

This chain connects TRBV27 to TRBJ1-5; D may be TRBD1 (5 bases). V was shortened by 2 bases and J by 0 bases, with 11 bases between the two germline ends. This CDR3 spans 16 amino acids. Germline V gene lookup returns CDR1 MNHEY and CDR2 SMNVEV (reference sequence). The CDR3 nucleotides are TGTGCCAGCAGTTTAGACGCAGGGCCTAGCAATCAGCCCCAGCATTTT. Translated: CASSLDAGPSNQPQHF.

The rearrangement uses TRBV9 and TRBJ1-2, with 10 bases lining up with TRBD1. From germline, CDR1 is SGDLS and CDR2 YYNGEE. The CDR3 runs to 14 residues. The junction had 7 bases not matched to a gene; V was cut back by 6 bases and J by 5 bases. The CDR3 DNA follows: TGTGCCAGCACCAATAGGGACAGGGGATATGGCTACACCTTC. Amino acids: CASTNRDRGYGYTF.

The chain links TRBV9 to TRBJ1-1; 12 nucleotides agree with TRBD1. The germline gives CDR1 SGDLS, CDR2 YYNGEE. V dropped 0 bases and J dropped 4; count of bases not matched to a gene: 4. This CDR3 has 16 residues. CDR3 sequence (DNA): TGTGCCAGCAGCGTAGGGGACAGGGGGCTGGGCACTGAAGCTTTCTTT. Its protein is CASSVGDRGLGTEAFF.

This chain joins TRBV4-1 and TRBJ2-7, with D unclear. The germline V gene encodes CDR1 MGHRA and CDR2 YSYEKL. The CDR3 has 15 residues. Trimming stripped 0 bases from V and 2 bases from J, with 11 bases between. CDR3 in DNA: TGCGCCAGCAGCCAAGACTACAGCATCACCTACGAGCAGTACGTC. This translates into CASSQDYSITYEQYV.

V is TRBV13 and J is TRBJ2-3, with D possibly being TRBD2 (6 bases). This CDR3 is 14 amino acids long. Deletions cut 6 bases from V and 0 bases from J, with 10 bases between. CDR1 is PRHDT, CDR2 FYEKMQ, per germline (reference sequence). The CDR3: CASRSSGSTDTQYF. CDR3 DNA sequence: TGTGCCAGCAGGAGTAGCGGAAGCACAGATACGCAGTATTTT.

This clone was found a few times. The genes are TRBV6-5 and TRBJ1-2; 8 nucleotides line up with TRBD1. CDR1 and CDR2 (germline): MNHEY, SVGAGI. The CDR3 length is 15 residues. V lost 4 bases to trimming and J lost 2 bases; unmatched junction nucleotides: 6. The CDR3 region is CASSSGTGENYGYTF. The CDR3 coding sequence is TGTGCCAGCAGTTCCGGGACAGGAGAGAACTATGGCTACACCTTC.

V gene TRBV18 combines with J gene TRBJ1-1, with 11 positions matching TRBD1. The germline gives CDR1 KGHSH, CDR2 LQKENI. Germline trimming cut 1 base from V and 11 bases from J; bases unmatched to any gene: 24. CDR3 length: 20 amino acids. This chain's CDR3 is CASSPQIGQGAGGLLSAAFF. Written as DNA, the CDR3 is TGTGCCAGCTCACCACAAATAGGACAGGGGGCCGGAGGACTCCTTTCGGCCGCTTTCTTT.

CDR3 protein: CASSEGQGGNEKLFF. In nucleotides, the CDR3 is TGTGCCAGCAGTGAAGGACAGGGGGGAAATGAAAAACTGTTTTTT. V and J are TRBV6-1 and TRBJ1-4; 9 bases fit TRBD1. V lost 1 base to trimming and J lost 5 bases; unmatched junction nucleotides: 2. From germline, CDR1 is MNHNS and CDR2 SASEGT. The CDR3 has 15 residues.